This passage covers 27 T cell receptor beta chains from one sample sequenced in a study of CD8 T cells in ankylosing spondylitis. General study points: A motif in TCR beta, a set of under 10 highly homologous variants, appeared characteristic of ankylosing spondylitis blood.

What these receptors recognize is not known. MiXCR was run by TCRdb on the 5' RACE reads, yielding one entry per CDR3 protein. Of approximately 540,000 distinct CDR3 sequences listed, about an eighth are singletons. The sequenced material came from blood, either unsorted or a sorted T cell fraction (not recorded which). These receptors were collected from a male donor with ankylosing spondylitis.

This sequence joins TRBV5-4 and TRBJ2-1; D possibly corresponds to TRBD2 (6 bases). There are 15 residues in the CDR3. Per germline, CDR1 SGHNT and CDR2 YYREEE (reference sequence). V shed 3 bases and J shed 4 bases, with 14 bases lying between them. CDR3: CASSSGTPDYNEQFF. The CDR3 coding sequence is TGTGCCAGCAGCTCCGGGACTCCCGATTACAATGAGCAGTTCTTC. Looking up the rest from reference TRBV5-4 and TRBJ2-1 gives the full variable domain: ETGVTQSPTHLIKTRGQQVTLRCSSQSGHNTVSWYQQALGQGPQFIFQYYREEENGRGNFPPRFSGLQFPNYSSELNVNALELDDSALYLCASSSGTPDYNEQFFGPGTRLTVL.

The table lists this clonotype with a few counts. The genes are TRBV7-8 and TRBJ1-1; 10 nucleotides match TRBD1. This CDR3 is 17 amino acids long. The V segment lost 1 base and the J segment 0 bases; nucleotides outside the gene matches: 5. Germline V gene data show CDR1 as SGHVS and CDR2 as FQNEAQ. The chain's CDR3 is CASSLGQGAGMNTEAFF. CDR3 nucleotide sequence: TGTGCCAGCAGCTTAGGACAGGGGGCTGGGATGAACACTGAAGCTTTCTTT.

This clonotype was observed a handful of times. The chain is built from TRBV7-8 and TRBJ2-3; D call uncertain. CDR1 SGHVS and CDR2 FQNEAQ come from the germline V gene. This CDR3 is built from 15 residues. V was pared by 5 bases and J by 0 bases, with 12 bases between. CDR3 sequence reads: CASSQGTPSTDTQYF. The CDR3 region has the DNA TGTGCCAGCAGCCAAGGCACCCCGAGCACAGATACGCAGTATTTT.

This clonotype appeared many times. The gene calls are TRBV11-2 and TRBJ2-2; TRBD2 aligns across 10 bases. CDR1 is SGHAT and CDR2 is FQNNGV in the germline V gene. This CDR3 region has 16 residues. Trimming removed 1 base from V and 4 bases from J; junction bases left unmatched: 3. CDR3 sequence: CASSLASGSGTGELFF. The CDR3 region has the DNA TGTGCCAGCAGCTTAGCTAGCGGGAGTGGCACCGGGGAGCTGTTTTTT.

The gene calls are TRBV15 and TRBJ1-1; D perhaps matches TRBD1 (6 bases). The germline V gene encodes CDR1 LNHNV and CDR2 YYDKDF (reference sequence). V was pared by 8 bases and J by 1 base, with 11 bases between. CDR3 size: 13 residues. Written as DNA, the CDR3 is TGTGCCACCGGAGGACAGACGAACACTGAAGCTTTCTTT. As protein: CATGGQTNTEAFF.

This clonotype came up many times. The chain is built from TRBV10-2 and TRBJ2-5; D possibly corresponds to TRBD2 (5 bases). Germline CDR1 reads WSHSY; CDR2 reads SAAADI. The germline V and J ends were trimmed by 4 bases and 4 bases, with 10 bases remaining between them. This CDR3 is built from 13 residues. CDR3 bases: TGCGCCAGCAGTGGGGGAGCCCGAGAGACCCAGTACTTC. Translation: CASSGGARETQYF.

This clonotype was picked up a small number of times. The junction does not match germline at one end; this may be a read error. V is TRBV10-3 and J is TRBJ2-5; the D is unclear. Germline lookup yields CDR1 ENHRY and CDR2 SYGVKD. This CDR3 has 13 amino acids. CDR3: CAISENGRVARDF. The CDR3 region has the DNA TGTGCCATCAGTGAGAATGGCCGAGTCGCCCGGGACTTC.

The rearrangement uses TRBV10-3 and TRBJ2-5, with TRBD1 matching over 8 bases. V shed 2 bases, J shed 0 bases, and the junction held 5 bases outside the gene matches. Germline values: CDR1 ENHRY, CDR2 SYGVKD. The CDR3 covers 16 residues. The CDR3 bases are TGTGCCATCAGTGAGGTTCCGGGACAGGACCAAGAGACCCAGTACTTC. Protein product: CAISEVPGQDQETQYF.

This clonotype was counted at least ten times. The chain combines TRBV11-2 with TRBJ2-5, with 8 bases lining up with TRBD2. This CDR3 region has 14 residues. J was trimmed by 5 bases and V by 1 base; bases with no gene match: 3. The germline gives CDR1 SGHAT, CDR2 FQNNGV. The CDR3 sequence: CASSLVTGGETQYF. The CDR3 bases are TGTGCCAGCAGCTTAGTAACGGGGGGGGAGACCCAGTACTTC.

Concerning this clonotype: This sequence may be a read error, since a much larger clone differs from it by one base. This chain connects TRBV10-2 to TRBJ2-2, with 8 positions matching TRBD2. Germline CDR1 reads WSHSY; CDR2 reads SAAADI. V shed 7 bases and J 6 bases; nucleotides not matched to a gene: 13. CDR3 length equals 16 residues. As DNA, the CDR3 is TGCGCCAGCAATTTTAAAGCGGGAGTAAGCGCCGGGGAGCTGTTTTTT. Protein sequence: CASNFKAGVSAGELFF.

This clonotype was seen many times. CDR3 in amino acids: CATSRGQTSNTEAFF. For the CDR3, the DNA is TGTGCCACCAGCAGAGGACAGACATCGAACACTGAAGCTTTCTTT. The V gene is TRBV15, the J gene TRBJ1-1, with D possibly matching TRBD1 (5 bases). Germline CDR1 LNHNV, CDR2 YYDKDF (reference sequence). The CDR3 loop spans 15 amino acids. V lost 1 base, J lost 1 base, and 10 bases lay in between.

The rearrangement joins TRBV20-1 to TRBJ1-1; D gene ambiguous. With 1 base removed from V and 4 bases from J, the gap between germline ends came to 7 bases. The CDR3 sequence is 12 residues long. Germline V CDR1 and CDR2: DFQATT, SNEGSKA (reference sequence). The CDR3 sequence: CSARAVSTEAFF. The CDR3 region has the DNA TGCAGTGCTAGAGCGGTAAGCACTGAAGCTTTCTTT.

V and J are TRBV2 and TRBJ2-7, with D unclear. The CDR3 runs to 12 residues. Germline CDR1 is SNHLY and CDR2 is FYNNEI. Trimming removed 7 bases from V and 5 bases from J, with 12 bases in between. This chain's CDR3 is CASTRVTDEQYV. In nucleotides, the CDR3 is TGTGCCAGCACCCGGGTAACGGACGAGCAGTACGTC.

This clonotype was counted between two and nine times. This rearrangement joins TRBV5-1 to TRBJ2-1, with TRBD2 identical over 8 bases. Germline CDR1 SGHRS, CDR2 YFSETQ. The ends lost 3 bases at V and 6 bases at J; junction bases unmatched: 11. The CDR3 covers 16 residues. In DNA, the CDR3 is TGCGCCAGCAGCTGGCTCCTCAGCGGGAGCGGCAATGAGCAGTTCTTC. Translated: CASSWLLSGSGNEQFF.

This clonotype was seen a few times. J is TRBJ1-2 and V is TRBV12-3 or TRBV12-4, with D maybe TRBD1 (6 bases). Trimming removed 6 bases from V and 6 bases from J, with 20 bases in between. CDR3 length: 15 residues. The CDR3 DNA sequence: TGTGCCAGCAGCTCCCGACAGGCCATCAACCATGGCTACACCTTC. Translated: CASSSRQAINHGYTF.

The chain couples TRBV18 to TRBJ1-1; tentatively, D is TRBD1 (6 bases). CDR3 length equals 15 residues. CDR1 is KGHSH and CDR2 is LQKENI in the germline V gene. Between the trimmed V and J ends, which lost 3 bases and 4 bases, there was a span of 15 bases. CDR3 DNA: TGTGCCAGCTCACCCACGGGGCGGGGGGCCACTGAAGCTTTCTTT. Encoded protein: CASSPTGRGATEAFF. Looking up the rest from reference TRBV18 and TRBJ1-1 gives the full variable domain: NAGVMQNPRHLVRRRGQEARLRCSPMKGHSHVYWYRQLPEEGLKFMVYLQKENIIDESGMPKERFSAEFPKEGPSILRIQQVVRGDSAAYFCASSPTGRGATEAFFGQGTRLTVV.

This clonotype has only a few counts. V is TRBV7-2 and J is TRBJ2-5; a weak D match, TRBD2 (5 bases). CDR3 length: 13 residues. From germline, CDR1 is SGHTA and CDR2 FQGNSA. The germline V and J ends were trimmed by 5 bases and 5 bases, with 12 bases remaining between them. Written as DNA, the CDR3 is TGTGCCAGCAGCGACCTTACGGGGGAGACCCAGTACTTC. Translating it yields CASSDLTGETQYF. Using reference TRBV7-2 and TRBJ2-5 for the parts outside the CDR3, the full variable domain is GAGVSQSPSNKVTEKGKDVELRCDPISGHTALYWYRQSLGQGLEFLIYFQGNSAPDKSGLPSDRFSAERTGGSVSTLTIQRTQQEDSAVYLCASSDLTGETQYFGPGTRLLVL.

The gene calls are TRBV20-1 and TRBJ2-3, with 12 nucleotides matching TRBD2. This CDR3 spans 15 amino acids. After removal of 6 bases from V and 5 bases from J, the junction contained 9 bases not matched to a gene. Germline CDR1 is DFQATT and CDR2 is SNEGSKA (reference sequence). DNA of the CDR3: TGCAGTGCGCTATCTAGCGGGAGGGCCTTAGATACGCAGTATTTT. Translation gives CSALSSGRALDTQYF.

This clonotype has at least ten counts. The chain joins TRBV3-1 to TRBJ2-1; D is unresolved. The V end lost 3 bases, the J end lost 10 bases, and 10 bases lay between the germline ends. Germline-derived CDR1 and CDR2 are LGHDT and YNNKEL (reference sequence). CDR3 size: 12 residues. The CDR3 region has the DNA TGTGCCAGCAGCCAGGGCGTAGTCGAGCAGTTCTTC. Translating gives CASSQGVVEQFF.

The rearrangement links TRBV6-1 to TRBJ2-7; TRBD1 aligns across 7 bases. The length of the CDR3 is 14 residues. The germline V gene has CDR1 MNHNS and CDR2 SASEGT. After removal of 6 bases from V and 0 bases from J, the junction contained 5 bases not matched to a gene. The DNA for the CDR3 is TGTGCCAGCAGGATGACAGGGTCCTCCTACGAGCAGTACTTC. Translated, it gives CASRMTGSSYEQYF.

This clonotype was detected a few times. The chain is built from TRBV7-9 and TRBJ2-7; TRBD1 aligns across 10 bases. CDR1 is SEHNR, CDR2 FQNEAQ, per germline (reference sequence). The CDR3 consists of 14 residues. The V and J ends lost 5 bases and 4 bases, in that order; junction bases with no gene match: 5. CDR3 in DNA: TGTGCCAGCAGCCACCCGGGACAGGGGTACGAGCAGTACGTC. Its translation: CASSHPGQGYEQYV.

This chain connects TRBV7-8 to TRBJ2-1; TRBD2 might be the D (6 bases). The CDR3 loop spans 17 amino acids. Trimming removed 1 base from V and 0 bases from J, with 13 bases in between. Germline CDR1 and CDR2: SGHVS and FQNEAQ. CDR3 bases: TGTGCCAGCAGCTTAGAGACTCTAGCGACCTCCTACAATGAGCAGTTCTTC. This codes for CASSLETLATSYNEQFF.

The chain couples TRBV11-2 to TRBJ2-2; 14 nucleotides line up with TRBD2. After removal of 5 bases from V and 3 bases from J, the junction contained 5 bases not matched to a gene. The CDR3 loop spans 17 amino acids. The germline gives CDR1 SGHAT, CDR2 FQNNGV. The DNA for the CDR3 is TGTGCCAGCAGCAGACGACTAGCGGGAGGGTACACCGGGGAGCTGTTTTTT. Protein product: CASSRRLAGGYTGELFF.

The rearrangement uses TRBV20-1 and TRBJ1-6; 7 nucleotides agree with TRBD1. Per germline, CDR1 DFQATT and CDR2 SNEGSKA (reference sequence). CDR3 length equals 17 residues. Germline trimming cut 3 bases from V and 0 bases from J; bases unmatched to any gene: 8. In nucleotides, the CDR3 is TGCAGTGCTAGCTGGGACAGCATGAGCTCCTATAATTCACCCCTCCACTTT. This codes for CSASWDSMSSYNSPLHF.

The rearrangement links TRBV10-3 to TRBJ2-7; unclear D gene. Trimming shortened V by 0 bases and J by 2 bases, and 17 bases separated the two germline ends. Germline values: CDR1 ENHRY, CDR2 SYGVKD. This CDR3 contains 17 residues. The CDR3 nucleotides are TGTGCCATCAGTGAGTCGCAAAAGAGAGAACTAACCTACGAGCAGTACTTC. Protein product: CAISESQKRELTYEQYF.

This clonotype was detected a few times. This rearrangement joins TRBV29-1 to TRBJ2-3; TRBD2 agrees at 7 bases. The CDR3 runs 14 residues. After removal of 4 bases from V and 6 bases from J, the junction contained 10 bases not matched to a gene. The V gene's germline CDR1 is SQVTM and CDR2 ANQGSEA. The CDR3 reads CSVAWGGEGDTQYF. The CDR3 nucleotides are TGCAGCGTTGCTTGGGGCGGGGAGGGGGATACGCAGTATTTT.

This clonotype was observed at least ten times. CDR3 region: CASSLGATSGRNNEQFF. The DNA for the CDR3 is TGCGCCAGCAGCTTGGGGGCGACTAGCGGGAGGAATAATGAGCAGTTCTTC. This chain uses TRBV5-1 with TRBJ2-1; 13 bases are shared with TRBD2. V shed 0 bases and J 7 bases; nucleotides not matched to a gene: 7. CDR1 SGHRS and CDR2 YFSETQ come from the germline V gene. CDR3 length equals 17 residues.